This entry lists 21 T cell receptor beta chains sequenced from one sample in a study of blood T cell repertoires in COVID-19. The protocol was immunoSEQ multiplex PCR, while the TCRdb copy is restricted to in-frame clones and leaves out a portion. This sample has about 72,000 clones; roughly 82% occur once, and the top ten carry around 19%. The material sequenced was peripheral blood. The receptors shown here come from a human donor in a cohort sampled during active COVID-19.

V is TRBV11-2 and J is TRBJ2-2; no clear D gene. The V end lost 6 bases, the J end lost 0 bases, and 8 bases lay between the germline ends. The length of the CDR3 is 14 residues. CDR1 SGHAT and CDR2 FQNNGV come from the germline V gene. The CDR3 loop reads CASSSLSNTGELFF. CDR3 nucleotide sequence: TGTGCCAGCAGTTCCCTTTCGAACACCGGGGAGCTGTTTTTT.

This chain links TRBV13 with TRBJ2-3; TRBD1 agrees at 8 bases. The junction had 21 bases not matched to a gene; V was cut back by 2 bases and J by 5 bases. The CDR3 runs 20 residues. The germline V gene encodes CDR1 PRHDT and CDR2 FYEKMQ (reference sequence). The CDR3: CASSLYGVNSVTGVLDTQYF. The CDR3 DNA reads TGTGCCAGCAGCTTATATGGGGTAAATAGTGTGACAGGGGTTTTAGATACGCAGTATTTT.

The CDR3 DNA reads TGTGCCAGCAGCCCCGGACAGTACAATTCACCCCTCCACTTT. It encodes CASSPGQYNSPLHF. This chain links TRBV7-9 with TRBJ1-6; D is possibly TRBD1 (6 bases). The V end lost 5 bases, the J end lost 7 bases, and 12 bases lay between the germline ends. Germline lookup yields CDR1 SEHNR and CDR2 FQNEAQ (reference sequence). The CDR3 has 14 residues.

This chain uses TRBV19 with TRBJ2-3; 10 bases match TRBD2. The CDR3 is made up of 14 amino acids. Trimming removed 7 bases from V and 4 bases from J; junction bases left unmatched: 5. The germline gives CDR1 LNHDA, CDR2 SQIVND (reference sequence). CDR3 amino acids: CASKWTSGSDTQYF. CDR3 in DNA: TGTGCCAGTAAGTGGACTAGCGGTTCAGATACGCAGTATTTT.

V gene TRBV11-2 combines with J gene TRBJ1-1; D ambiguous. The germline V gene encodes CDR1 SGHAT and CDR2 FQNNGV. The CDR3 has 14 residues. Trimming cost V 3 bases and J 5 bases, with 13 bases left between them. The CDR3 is CASSFSDGGTEAFF. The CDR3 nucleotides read TGTGCCAGCAGCTTCTCGGACGGCGGGACTGAAGCTTTCTTT.

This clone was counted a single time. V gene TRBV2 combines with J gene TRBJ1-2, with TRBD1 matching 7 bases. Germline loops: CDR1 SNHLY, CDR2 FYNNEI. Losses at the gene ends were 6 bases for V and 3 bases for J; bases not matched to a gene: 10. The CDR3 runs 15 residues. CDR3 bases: TGTGCCAGCAGGAGGGGGCAGGCAGACTACTATGGCTACACCTTC. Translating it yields CASRRGQADYYGYTF.

The CDR3 DNA reads TGTGCCAGCATGAGGCTAGCGGAAGAGACCCAGTACTTC. Its protein is CASMRLAEETQYF. The V and J genes are TRBV3-1 (or the pseudogene TRBV3-2) and TRBJ2-5; the match to TRBD2 covers 7 bases. The CDR3 runs to 13 residues. CDR1 LGHDT and CDR2 YNNKEL come from the germline V gene (reference sequence). V lost 7 bases, J lost 3 bases, and 5 bases stayed unmatched.

CDR3 nucleotide sequence: TGTGCCAGCTCACCTGCCGGGGTCGGGAGGGAGCAGTACTTC. It encodes CASSPAGVGREQYF. The genes are TRBV18 and TRBJ2-7; 7 bases map to TRBD2. CDR3 length: 14 residues. V dropped 3 bases and J dropped 7; count of bases not matched to a gene: 9. In germline, CDR1 is KGHSH, CDR2 LQKENI.

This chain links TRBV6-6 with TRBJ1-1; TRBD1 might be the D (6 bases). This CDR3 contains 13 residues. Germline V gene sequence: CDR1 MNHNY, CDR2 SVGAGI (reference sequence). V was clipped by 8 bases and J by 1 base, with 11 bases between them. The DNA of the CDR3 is TGTGCCAGCGTTACGGGACAGAACACTGAAGCTTTCTTT. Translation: CASVTGQNTEAFF.

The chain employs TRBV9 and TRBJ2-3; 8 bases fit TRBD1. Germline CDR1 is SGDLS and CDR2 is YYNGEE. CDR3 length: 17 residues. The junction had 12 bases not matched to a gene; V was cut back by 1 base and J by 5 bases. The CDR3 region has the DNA TGTGCCAGCAGCGTATATCCACAGGGGGTGAATGTAGATACGCAGTATTTT. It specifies CASSVYPQGVNVDTQYF.

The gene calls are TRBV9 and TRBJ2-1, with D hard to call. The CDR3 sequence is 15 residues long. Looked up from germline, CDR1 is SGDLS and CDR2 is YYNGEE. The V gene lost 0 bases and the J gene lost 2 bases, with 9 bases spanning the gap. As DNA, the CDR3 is TGTGCCAGCAGCGTAGGTGGCGGTCCCTACAATGAGCAGTTCTTC. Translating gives CASSVGGGPYNEQFF.

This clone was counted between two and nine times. CDR3 in amino acids: CASSWDRDEAFF. The CDR3 nucleotides read TGTGCCAGCAGCTGGGACAGGGATGAAGCTTTCTTT. The gene calls are TRBV5-6 and TRBJ1-1; 9 positions agree with TRBD1. V dropped 3 bases and J dropped 7; count of bases not matched to a gene: 1. CDR1 and CDR2 (germline): SGHDT, YYEEEE. The CDR3 sequence is 12 residues long.

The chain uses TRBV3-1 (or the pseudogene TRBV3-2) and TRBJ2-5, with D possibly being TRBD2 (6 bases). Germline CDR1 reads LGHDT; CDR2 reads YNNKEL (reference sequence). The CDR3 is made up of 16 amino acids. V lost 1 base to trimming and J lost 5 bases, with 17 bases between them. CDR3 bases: TGTGCCAGCAGCCAAGCTAGGGGACTTACTGGGGAGACCCAGTACTTC. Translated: CASSQARGLTGETQYF.

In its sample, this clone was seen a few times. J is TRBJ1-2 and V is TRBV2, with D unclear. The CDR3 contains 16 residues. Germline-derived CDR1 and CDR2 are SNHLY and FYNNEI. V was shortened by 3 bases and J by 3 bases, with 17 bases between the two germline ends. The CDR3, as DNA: TGTGCCAGCAGTGATCCGCAGACGGGGAACTACTATGGCTACACCTTC. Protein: CASSDPQTGNYYGYTF.

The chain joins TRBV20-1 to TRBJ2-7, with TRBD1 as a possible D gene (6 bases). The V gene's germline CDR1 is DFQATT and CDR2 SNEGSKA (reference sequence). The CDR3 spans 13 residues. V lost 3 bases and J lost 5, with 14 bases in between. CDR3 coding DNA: TGCAGTGCTAGTCCAGGGGTCGGGGACGAGCAGTACTTC. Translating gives CSASPGVGDEQYF.

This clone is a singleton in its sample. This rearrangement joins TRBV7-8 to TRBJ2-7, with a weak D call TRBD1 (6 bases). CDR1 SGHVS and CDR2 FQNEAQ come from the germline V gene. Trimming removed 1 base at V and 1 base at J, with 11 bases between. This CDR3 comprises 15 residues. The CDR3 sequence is CASSLGQTGSYEQYF. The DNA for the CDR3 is TGTGCCAGCAGCTTAGGCCAGACAGGTTCCTACGAGCAGTACTTC.

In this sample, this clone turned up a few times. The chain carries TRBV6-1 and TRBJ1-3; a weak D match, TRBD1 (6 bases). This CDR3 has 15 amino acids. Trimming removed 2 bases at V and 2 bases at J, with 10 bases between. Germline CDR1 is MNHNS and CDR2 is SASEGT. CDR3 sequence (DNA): TGTGCCAGCAGTGAACTCACAGGGACTGGAAACACCATATATTTT. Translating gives CASSELTGTGNTIYF.

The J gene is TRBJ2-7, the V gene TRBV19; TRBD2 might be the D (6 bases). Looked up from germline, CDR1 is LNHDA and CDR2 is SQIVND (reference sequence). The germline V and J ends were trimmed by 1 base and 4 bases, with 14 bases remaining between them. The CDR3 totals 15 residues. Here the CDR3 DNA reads TGTGCCAGTAGTATAGTTGCGGGACTGGGTTACGAGCAGTACTTC. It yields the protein CASSIVAGLGYEQYF.

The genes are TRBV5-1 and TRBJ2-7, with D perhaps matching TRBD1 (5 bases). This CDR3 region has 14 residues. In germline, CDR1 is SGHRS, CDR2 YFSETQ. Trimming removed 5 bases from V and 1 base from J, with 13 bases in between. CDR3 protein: CASSPTDSSYEQYF. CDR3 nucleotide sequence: TGCGCCAGCAGTCCAACCGACAGTTCCTACGAGCAGTACTTC.

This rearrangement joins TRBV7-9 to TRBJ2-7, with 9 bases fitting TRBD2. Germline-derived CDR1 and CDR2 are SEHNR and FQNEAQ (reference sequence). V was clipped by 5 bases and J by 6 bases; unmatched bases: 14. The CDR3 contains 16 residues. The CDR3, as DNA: TGTGCCAGCAGCCCCGGGCGTGGCGGGGGGGCGGTCGAGCAGTACTTC. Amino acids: CASSPGRGGGAVEQYF.

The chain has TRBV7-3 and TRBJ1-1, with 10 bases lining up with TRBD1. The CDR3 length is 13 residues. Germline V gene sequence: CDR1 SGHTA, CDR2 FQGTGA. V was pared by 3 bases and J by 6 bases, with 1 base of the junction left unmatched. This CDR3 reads CASSFGQGAEAFF. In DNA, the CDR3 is TGTGCCAGCAGCTTTGGACAGGGGGCTGAAGCTTTCTTT.